These 20 T cell receptor beta chains originate from one sample sequenced in a study of cytomegalovirus exposure and HLA in healthy donors. Use of 60 Vbeta and 13 Jbeta primers characterized the PCR. Here immunoSEQ multiplex PCR was the method, and the copy in TCRdb shows in-frame clones only, minus some. This repertoire shows approximately 190,000 clones, around 73% found once; its top ten account for over 2%. Specimen: PBMCs. Receptor source: a woman in her 30s in good health and CMV-seropositive.

V and J are TRBV7-9 and TRBJ2-1; 12 nucleotides align to TRBD2. The length of the CDR3 is 15 residues. CDR1 and CDR2 (germline): SEHNR, FQNEAQ (reference sequence). With V trimmed by 6 bases and J by 16 bases, 16 bases remained unmatched. The CDR3 nucleotides are TGTGCCAGCAGTTTTGCAGCTAGCGGGGGGGCGGGGTGTTTCTTC. It translates to CASSFAASGGAGCFF.

The rearrangement joins TRBV28 to TRBJ2-4; D possibly corresponds to TRBD2 (5 bases). The V and J ends lost 7 bases and 8 bases respectively, with 21 bases between them. This CDR3 is built from 15 residues. CDR1 and CDR2 from the germline V gene are MDHEN and SYDVKM. The CDR3 coding sequence is TGTGCCAGCAACCCCCCGGGATTGGGGATTGACATTCAGTACTTC. Translating gives CASNPPGLGIDIQYF.

The genes are TRBV2 and TRBJ2-2; TRBD2 is a possible D gene (6 bases). The germline CDR1 and CDR2 sequences are SNHLY and FYNNEI. This CDR3 region has 15 residues. V dropped 7 bases and J dropped 1 base, with 13 bases sitting between them. CDR3 sequence reads: CASKGRTLNTGELFF. As DNA, the CDR3 is TGTGCCAGCAAAGGGAGGACACTGAACACCGGGGAGCTGTTTTTT.

This chain joins TRBV6-1 and TRBJ2-1; TRBD2 agrees at 13 bases. The CDR3 consists of 14 residues. In germline, CDR1 is MNHNS, CDR2 SASEGT. V gave up 6 bases and J gave up 4 bases; unmatched junction bases: 0. CDR3 in amino acids: CASRGLAGYNEQFF. CDR3 bases: TGTGCCAGCAGGGGACTAGCGGGGTACAATGAGCAGTTCTTC.

V gene TRBV20-1 combines with J gene TRBJ2-7; no clear D. V lost 3 bases and J lost 3, with 6 bases in between. Per the germline V gene, CDR1 is DFQATT and CDR2 is SNEGSKA (reference sequence). The CDR3 is 11 residues long. This chain's CDR3 is CSASLGYEQYF. The CDR3 DNA reads as TGCAGTGCTAGTCTCGGCTACGAGCAGTACTTC.

The sample holds a few counts of this clone. The chain has TRBV9 and TRBJ2-1, with D maybe TRBD2 (6 bases). Germline-derived CDR1 and CDR2 are SGDLS and YYNGEE. This CDR3 spans 14 amino acids. The V end was cut by 1 base, the J end by 6 bases, with 11 bases between. The CDR3 protein is CASSVTGGSNEQFF. Here the CDR3 DNA reads TGTGCCAGCAGCGTAACCGGGGGATCCAATGAGCAGTTCTTC.

This clone was counted a few times. The chain employs TRBV25-1 and TRBJ2-1, with unresolved D. V lost 3 bases, J lost 8 bases, and 14 bases lay in between. This CDR3 region has 14 residues. The germline V gene has CDR1 MGHDK and CDR2 SYGVNS. Written as DNA, the CDR3 is TGTGCCAGCAGTGAGTGGTCCGCATCGGATGAGCAGTTCTTC. Its translation: CASSEWSASDEQFF.

The gene calls are TRBV28 and TRBJ2-5; TRBD1 matches 7 bases. Unmatched junction bases numbered 4, after V lost 6 bases and J lost 0 bases. Germline values: CDR1 MDHEN, CDR2 SYDVKM. CDR3 length: 14 residues. As DNA, the CDR3 is TGTGCCAGCAGCCGGACAGGCCACCAAGAGACCCAGTACTTC. Its translation is CASSRTGHQETQYF. Full variable domain (remainder filled in from reference TRBV28 and TRBJ2-5): DVKVTQSSRYLVKRTGEKVFLECVQDMDHENMFWYRQDPGLGLRLIYFSYDVKMKEKGDIPEGYSVSREKKERFSLILESASTNQTSMYLCASSRTGHQETQYFGPGTRLLVL.

The V call is TRBV4-3, the J call TRBJ1-2; maybe TRBD1 (6 bases). Trimming stripped 2 bases from V and 2 bases from J, with 21 bases between. The length of the CDR3 is 18 residues. CDR1 is LGHNA, CDR2 YSLEER, per germline. CDR3 nucleotides: TGCGCCAGCAGCCAACATACTGTGGCAGGGGCGTTGAACTATGGCTACACCTTC. Protein: CASSQHTVAGALNYGYTF.

This chain connects TRBV5-1 to TRBJ1-3; the match to TRBD1 covers 9 bases. Germline V gene sequence: CDR1 SGHRS, CDR2 YFSETQ. Trimming took 0 bases from V and 1 from J; bases not matched to a gene: 2. The CDR3 totals 16 residues. CDR3 sequence: CASSLAGTGSGNTIYF. The CDR3 nucleotides are TGCGCCAGCAGCTTGGCCGGGACAGGGTCTGGAAACACCATATATTTT.

The chain recombines TRBV7-6 with TRBJ2-3; the match to TRBD2 covers 11 bases. From germline, CDR1 is SGHVS and CDR2 FNYEAQ. The CDR3 is 17 amino acids. Unmatched junction bases numbered 8, after V lost 5 bases and J lost 1 base. The CDR3: CASSGRGLAEGTDTQYF. The CDR3 DNA reads as TGTGCCAGCAGCGGAAGGGGACTAGCGGAGGGCACAGATACGCAGTATTTT.

This clone came up a few times. J is TRBJ1-5 and V is TRBV2; a weak D match, TRBD1 (6 bases). The V gene lost 7 bases and the J gene lost 2 bases, with 15 bases spanning the gap. Germline V CDR1 and CDR2: SNHLY, FYNNEI. The CDR3 sequence is 15 residues long. The CDR3 region has the DNA TGTGCCAGCAAGGGGGGGCCCTCAGGCAATCAGCCCCAGCATTTT. Translation gives CASKGGPSGNQPQHF.

The CDR3: CASSLDRARSTDTQYF. The DNA for the CDR3 is TGTGCCAGCAGCTTAGACCGCGCAAGAAGCACAGATACGCAGTATTTT. V usage is TRBV11-2 and J usage is TRBJ2-3; no clear D. Germline CDR1 and CDR2: SGHAT and FQNNGV. This CDR3 has 16 residues. V dropped 0 bases and J dropped 0 bases, with 10 bases sitting between them.

This sequence joins TRBV28 and TRBJ2-7, with D perhaps matching TRBD1 (5 bases). There are 14 residues in the CDR3. Trimming left V 2 bases short and J 6 bases short, with 14 bases between. Germline CDR1 MDHEN, CDR2 SYDVKM. CDR3 in DNA: TGTGCCAGCAGTTTAAACAGGTCCCCTCGCGAGCAGTACTTC. Protein sequence: CASSLNRSPREQYF.

V and J are TRBV5-1 and TRBJ2-3; 7 bases agree with TRBD2. This CDR3 has 14 amino acids. Trimming removed 0 bases from V and 5 bases from J; junction bases left unmatched: 3. Germline V CDR1 and CDR2: SGHRS, YFSETQ. This chain's CDR3 is CASSLGLAIDTQYF. The CDR3 region has the DNA TGCGCCAGCAGCTTGGGACTAGCAATAGATACGCAGTATTTT.

This rearrangement joins TRBV18 to TRBJ2-7; 9 positions agree with TRBD2. The V gene's germline CDR1 is KGHSH and CDR2 LQKENI. This CDR3 has 15 residues. V lost 3 bases to trimming and J lost 2 bases; unmatched junction nucleotides: 5. The CDR3 spells CASSPGAGGPYEQYF. The CDR3 coding sequence is TGTGCCAGCTCACCGGGGGCGGGGGGGCCCTACGAGCAGTACTTC. Supplemented by reference TRBV18 and TRBJ2-7, the full variable domain reads NAGVMQNPRHLVRRRGQEARLRCSPMKGHSHVYWYRQLPEEGLKFMVYLQKENIIDESGMPKERFSAEFPKEGPSILRIQQVVRGDSAAYFCASSPGAGGPYEQYFGPGTRLTVT.

V is TRBV27 and J is TRBJ1-2; D perhaps matches TRBD1 (6 bases). The CDR3 extends over 12 amino acids. Trimming removed 2 bases at V and 6 bases at J, with 7 bases between. Per the germline V gene, CDR1 is MNHEY and CDR2 is SMNVEV (reference sequence). CDR3 coding DNA: TGTGCCAGCAGTTTAAAGGGGGATGGCTACACCTTC. Translated: CASSLKGDGYTF.

The chain carries TRBV11-3 and TRBJ2-7; TRBD2 might be the D (6 bases). The CDR3 runs 13 residues. Per the germline V gene, CDR1 is SGHNT and CDR2 is YENEEA. V dropped 5 bases and J dropped 1 base, with 9 bases sitting between them. The CDR3 loop reads CASSAGISYEQYF. As DNA, the CDR3 is TGTGCCAGCAGCGCGGGAATATCCTACGAGCAGTACTTC.

The J gene is TRBJ1-1, the V gene TRBV7-9; 8 positions agree with TRBD1. Germline V lookup: CDR1 SEHNR, CDR2 FQNEAQ (reference sequence). V trimming: 6 bases; J trimming: 1 base; junction bases outside the gene matches: 4. The CDR3 is 14 amino acids. The DNA of the CDR3 is TGTGCCAGCAGTCGCGGACAGGGGAACACTGAAGCTTTCTTT. It yields the protein CASSRGQGNTEAFF. Supplemented by reference TRBV7-9 and TRBJ1-1, the full variable domain reads DTGVSQNPRHKITKRGQNVTFRCDPISEHNRLYWYRQTLGQGPEFLTYFQNEAQLEKSRLLSDRFSAERPKGSFSTLEIQRTEQGDSAMYLCASSRGQGNTEAFFGQGTRLTVV.

The chain has TRBV10-3 and TRBJ2-5; 12 bases line up with TRBD2. V lost 8 bases, J lost 13 bases, and 11 bases stayed unmatched. Germline CDR1 ENHRY, CDR2 SYGVKD. The length of the CDR3 is 13 residues. CDR3 DNA sequence: TGTGCCATCGGCCAGCTAGCGGGAGGGCCCCGGTACTTC. The encoded protein is CAIGQLAGGPRYF.